These 16 T cell receptor beta chains originate from one sample sequenced in a study of identical twins. TCRdb re-derived calls from the 5' RACE reads in MiXCR, one entry per CDR3 protein. This sample yields about 290,000 distinct CDR3 sequences, of which around 9.7% are seen a single time; about 7.1% belongs to the top ten. The sample also formed part of further work on yellow fever vaccine responses in identical twins.

The specimen was CD8+ T cells sorted from blood. The source is a woman in her late teens or twenties in good health.

This chain connects TRBV4-3 to TRBJ2-5, with 10 bases matching TRBD2. Trimming at V came to 0 bases and at J to 5 bases, leaving 9 bases not matched to a gene. Germline-derived CDR1 and CDR2 are LGHNA and YSLEER. This CDR3 comprises 17 residues. CDR3 nucleotides: TGCGCCAGCAGCCAAGATTTTGGGCTAGCGGGAGTGGAGACCCAGTACTTC. This encodes CASSQDFGLAGVETQYF.

This clonotype appeared many times. The J gene is TRBJ2-1, the V gene TRBV4-3, with 7 bases matching TRBD1. V dropped 4 bases and J dropped 5; count of bases not matched to a gene: 2. This CDR3 spans 13 amino acids. Germline CDR1 reads LGHNA; CDR2 reads YSLEER. CDR3 loop: CASSPTGDNEQFF. In DNA form, the CDR3 reads TGCGCCAGCAGCCCCACAGGGGACAATGAGCAGTTCTTC.

This clonotype has at least ten counts. The rearrangement joins TRBV20-1 to TRBJ1-1; no clear D gene. Germline V gives CDR1 DFQATT, CDR2 SNEGSKA (reference sequence). The CDR3 has 16 amino acids. With 0 bases removed from V and 1 base from J, the gap between germline ends came to 15 bases. The CDR3 sequence is CSARDLTRNSNTEAFF. The DNA of the CDR3 is TGCAGTGCTAGAGATCTTACCCGGAACTCGAACACTGAAGCTTTCTTT.

This clonotype was detected many times. The chain recombines TRBV11-2 with TRBJ1-4; 7 bases are shared with TRBD1. In germline, CDR1 is SGHAT, CDR2 FQNNGV. The CDR3 has 18 residues. The V segment lost 1 base and the J segment 8 bases; nucleotides outside the gene matches: 16. The CDR3 spells CASSLVLGGGTDGEKLFF. As DNA, the CDR3 is TGTGCCAGCAGCTTAGTTTTGGGTGGCGGGACAGATGGCGAAAAACTGTTTTTT.

As for this clonotype: Germline is not matched at one junction end, which may reflect a read error. The chain is built from TRBV9 and TRBJ2-7, with no clear D. CDR3 length equals 10 residues. Germline V CDR1 and CDR2: SGDLS, YYNGEE. CDR3 nucleotides: TGTGCCAGCAGCGTAGCCACCCGGAACTTC. Amino acid sequence: CASSVATRNF.

The chain couples TRBV24-1 to TRBJ1-5; 9 nucleotides align to TRBD1. Germline CDR1 and CDR2: KGHDR and SFDVKD. V was pared by 5 bases and J by 3 bases, with 10 bases of the junction left unmatched. The CDR3 is made up of 17 amino acids. CDR3 bases: TGTGCCACCAGTGGGGGGCCGGGACAGGGTTCCAATCAGCCCCAGCATTTT. Protein: CATSGGPGQGSNQPQHF.

This rearrangement joins TRBV4-2 to TRBJ2-7, with D perhaps matching TRBD1 or TRBD2 (6 bases each). The CDR3 runs to 16 residues. CDR1 is LGHNA, CDR2 YNFKEQ, per germline. The germline V and J ends were trimmed by 0 bases and 2 bases, with 14 bases remaining between them. CDR3 in amino acids: CASSQEGDTGAYEQYF. The CDR3 nucleotides are TGTGCCAGCAGCCAAGAAGGGGACACGGGGGCCTACGAGCAGTACTTC.

This clonotype was picked up a small number of times. The chain recombines TRBV5-6 with TRBJ2-7; 7 bases map to TRBD1. In germline, CDR1 is SGHDT, CDR2 YYEEEE. The junction had 11 bases not matched to a gene; V was cut back by 3 bases and J by 2 bases. The CDR3 spans 16 residues. Here the CDR3 reads CASSSRQGLVPYEQYF. Written as DNA, the CDR3 is TGTGCCAGCAGCTCCCGACAGGGCCTCGTGCCCTACGAGCAGTACTTC.

The chain carries TRBV6-1 and TRBJ2-7; 10 bases map to TRBD2. The CDR3 spans 19 residues. V trimming: 5 bases; J trimming: 3 bases; junction bases outside the gene matches: 19. Germline values: CDR1 MNHNS, CDR2 SASEGT. Here the CDR3 reads CASSPWGVAGGSRDYEQYF. CDR3 nucleotides: TGTGCCAGCAGTCCCTGGGGGGTAGCGGGAGGAAGTCGGGACTACGAGCAGTACTTC.

V gene TRBV20-1 combines with J gene TRBJ2-5; 9 bases align to TRBD2. Germline CDR1 and CDR2: DFQATT and SNEGSKA (reference sequence). The CDR3 loop spans 16 amino acids. V lost 0 bases and J lost 0; bases outside the gene matches: 5. This CDR3 is CSARDLSGGYQETQYF. The CDR3 bases are TGCAGTGCTAGAGATCTCAGCGGGGGGTACCAAGAGACCCAGTACTTC.

This clonotype was picked up many times. V is TRBV10-3 and J is TRBJ1-5, with 8 bases fitting TRBD1. Germline CDR1 ENHRY, CDR2 SYGVKD. CDR3 length: 14 residues. V was pared by 6 bases and J by 3 bases, with 4 bases of the junction left unmatched. In DNA form, the CDR3 reads TGTGCCATCAGAGGGACAGGCATCAATCAGCCCCAGCATTTT. This gives the protein CAIRGTGINQPQHF.

This clonotype was seen a handful of times. This chain connects TRBV21-1 to TRBJ1-1; TRBD1 is the table's D call, not checked against the DNA. TRBV21-1 is a documented pseudogene. The CDR3 is 17 residues long. DNA of the CDR3: TGTGCCAGCAGCAAAGCCCCTCTGTCCCTAGGGGACACTGAAGCTTTCTTT. Encoded protein: CASSKAPLSLGDTEAFF.

This clonotype was counted at least ten times. This sequence joins TRBV5-1 and TRBJ2-7, with TRBD2 identical over 8 bases. CDR1 is SGHRS and CDR2 is YFSETQ in the germline V gene. V was pared by 4 bases and J by 0 bases, with 6 bases of the junction left unmatched. The CDR3 contains 15 residues. The CDR3 reads CASSHSGISSYEQYF. DNA for the CDR3: TGCGCCAGCAGCCATAGCGGGATTTCCTCCTACGAGCAGTACTTC.

The rearrangement uses TRBV7-6 and TRBJ2-3; D gene ambiguous. V lost 5 bases to trimming and J lost 1 base, with 13 bases between them. The length of the CDR3 is 15 residues. Germline V gene lookup returns CDR1 SGHVS and CDR2 FNYEAQ. CDR3 loop: CASSADPMRTDTQYF. CDR3 DNA sequence: TGTGCCAGCAGCGCCGACCCGATGCGCACAGATACGCAGTATTTT.

The chain joins TRBV12-3 or TRBV12-4 to TRBJ2-7; D remains unclear. CDR3 length: 14 residues. V was trimmed by 5 bases and J by 1 base, leaving 12 bases between them. The CDR3 DNA follows: TGTGCCAGCAGTCTGGACGCTTATTCCTACGAGCAGTACTTC. This sequence encodes CASSLDAYSYEQYF.

The table lists this clonotype with many counts. The chain recombines TRBV18 with TRBJ2-5; D not resolved. Germline V lookup: CDR1 KGHSH, CDR2 LQKENI. The CDR3 is made up of 16 amino acids. V lost 2 bases and J 5 bases, leaving 18 bases between the germline ends. CDR3 amino acids: CASSPNGPWIPETQYF. The CDR3 DNA follows: TGTGCCAGCTCACCAAACGGACCATGGATTCCGGAGACCCAGTACTTC.